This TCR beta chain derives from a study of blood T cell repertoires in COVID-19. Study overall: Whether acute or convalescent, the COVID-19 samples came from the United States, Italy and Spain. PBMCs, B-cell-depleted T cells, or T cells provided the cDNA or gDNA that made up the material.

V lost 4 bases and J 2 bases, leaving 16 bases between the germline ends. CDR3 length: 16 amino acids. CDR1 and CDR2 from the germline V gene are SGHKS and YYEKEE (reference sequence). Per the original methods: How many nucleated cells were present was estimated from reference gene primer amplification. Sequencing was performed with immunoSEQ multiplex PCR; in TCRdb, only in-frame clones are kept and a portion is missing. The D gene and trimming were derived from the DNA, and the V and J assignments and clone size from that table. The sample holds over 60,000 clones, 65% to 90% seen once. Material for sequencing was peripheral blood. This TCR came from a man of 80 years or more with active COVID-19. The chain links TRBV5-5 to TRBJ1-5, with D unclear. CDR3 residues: CASSKLAGFGNQPQHF. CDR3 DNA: TGTGCCAGCAGCAAACTAGCTGGTTTCGGCAATCAGCCCCAGCATTTT.